This T cell receptor beta chain was obtained from a study of shared clonotypes between healthy human individuals. The overall study: CD8 memory received one plate per donor, CD8 naive two, CD4 memory three and CD4 naive three.

Whole-study findings and limits: Naive subsets, compared against memory subsets, generally had larger estimated richness values.

CD4+ cell separation produced CD45RA+ naive and CD45RA-negative memory subsets. With 6 bases clipped from V and 6 bases from J, the junction kept 9 bases outside the gene matches. The germline V gene has CDR1 MDHEN and CDR2 SYDVKM. The CDR3 has 14 amino acids. Data came from immunoSEQ multiplex PCR; TCRdb stores just in-frame clones and leaves some out. The sample has a few million clones; over 85% are singletons. In its sample, this clone was seen a few times. The target antigen is unknown. The specimen sequenced was naive CD4+ T cells from PBMCs. The subset was: CD45RA+ positively selected. The TCR sequence derives from a man younger than 35 in good health. Some clones in this sample may be carry-over from other donors' samples. J is TRBJ1-1 and V is TRBV28; the match to TRBD1 covers 8 bases. CDR3 protein: CASSRTGPFAEAFF. In DNA, the CDR3 is TGTGCCAGCAGCAGGACAGGGCCTTTCGCTGAAGCTTTCTTT.